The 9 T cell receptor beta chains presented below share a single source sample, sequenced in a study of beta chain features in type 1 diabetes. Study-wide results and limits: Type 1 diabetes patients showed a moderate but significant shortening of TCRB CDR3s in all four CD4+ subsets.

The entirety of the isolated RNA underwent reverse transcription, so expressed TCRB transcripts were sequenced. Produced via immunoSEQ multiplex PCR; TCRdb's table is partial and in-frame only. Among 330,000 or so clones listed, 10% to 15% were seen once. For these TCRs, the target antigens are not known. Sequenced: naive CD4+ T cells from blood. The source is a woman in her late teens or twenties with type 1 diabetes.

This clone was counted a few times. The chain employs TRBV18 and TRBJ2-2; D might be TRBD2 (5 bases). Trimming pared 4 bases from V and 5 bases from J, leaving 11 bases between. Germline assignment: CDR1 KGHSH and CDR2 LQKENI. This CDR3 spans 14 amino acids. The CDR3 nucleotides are TGTGCCAGCTCACGAATGGAGCGGACCGGGGAGCTGTTTTTT. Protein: CASSRMERTGELFF.

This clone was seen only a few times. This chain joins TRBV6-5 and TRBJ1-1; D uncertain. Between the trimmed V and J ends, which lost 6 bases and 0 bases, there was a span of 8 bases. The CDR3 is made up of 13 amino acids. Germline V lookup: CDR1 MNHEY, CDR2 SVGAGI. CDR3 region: CASRFDMNTEAFF. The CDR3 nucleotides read TGTGCCAGCAGATTCGACATGAACACTGAAGCTTTCTTT.

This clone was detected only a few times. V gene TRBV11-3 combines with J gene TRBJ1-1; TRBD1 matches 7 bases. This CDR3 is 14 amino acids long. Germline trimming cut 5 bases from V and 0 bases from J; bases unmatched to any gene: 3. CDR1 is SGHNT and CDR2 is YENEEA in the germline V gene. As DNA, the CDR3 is TGTGCCAGCAGCCCCAGGGGGATGAACACTGAAGCTTTCTTT. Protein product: CASSPRGMNTEAFF. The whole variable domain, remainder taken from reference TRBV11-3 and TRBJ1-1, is EAGVVQSPRYKIIEKKQPVAFWCNPISGHNTLYWYLQNLGQGPELLIRYENEEAVDDSQLPKDRFSAERLKGVDSTLKIQPAELGDSAVYLCASSPRGMNTEAFFGQGTRLTVV.

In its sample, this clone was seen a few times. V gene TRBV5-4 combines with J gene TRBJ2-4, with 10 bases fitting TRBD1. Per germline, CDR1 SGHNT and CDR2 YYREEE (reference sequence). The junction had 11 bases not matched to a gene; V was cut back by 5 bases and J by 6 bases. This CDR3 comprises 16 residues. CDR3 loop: CASSPGQGVLGNIQYF. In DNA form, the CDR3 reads TGTGCCAGCAGTCCCGGACAGGGGGTATTGGGAAACATTCAGTACTTC.

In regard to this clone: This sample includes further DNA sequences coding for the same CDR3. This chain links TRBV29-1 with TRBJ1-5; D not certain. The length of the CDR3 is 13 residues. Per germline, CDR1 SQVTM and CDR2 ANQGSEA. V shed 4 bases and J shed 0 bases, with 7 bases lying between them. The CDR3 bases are TGCAGCGTTGGAACAGATAGCAATCAGCCCCAGCATTTT. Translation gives CSVGTDSNQPQHF.

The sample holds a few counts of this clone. The CDR3 region is CASGQGGRYEQYF. In DNA form, the CDR3 reads TGTGCCAGCGGACAGGGTGGGCGCTACGAGCAGTACTTC. V usage is TRBV2 and J usage is TRBJ2-7; 8 positions agree with TRBD1. The junction had 6 bases not matched to a gene; V was cut back by 8 bases and J by 3 bases. The CDR3 contains 13 residues. Germline assignment: CDR1 SNHLY and CDR2 FYNNEI.

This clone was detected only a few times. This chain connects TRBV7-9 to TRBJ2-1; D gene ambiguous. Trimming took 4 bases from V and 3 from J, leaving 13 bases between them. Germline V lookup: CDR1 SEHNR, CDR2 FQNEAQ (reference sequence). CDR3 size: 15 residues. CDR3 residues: CASSWVAAYYNEQFF. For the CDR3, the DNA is TGTGCCAGCAGCTGGGTGGCGGCGTACTACAATGAGCAGTTCTTC.

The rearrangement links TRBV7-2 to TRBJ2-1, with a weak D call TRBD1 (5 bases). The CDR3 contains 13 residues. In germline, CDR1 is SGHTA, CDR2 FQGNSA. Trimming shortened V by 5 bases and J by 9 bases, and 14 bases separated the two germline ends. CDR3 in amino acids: CASSQTARGEQFF. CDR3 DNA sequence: TGTGCCAGCAGCCAAACCGCAAGGGGTGAGCAGTTCTTC.

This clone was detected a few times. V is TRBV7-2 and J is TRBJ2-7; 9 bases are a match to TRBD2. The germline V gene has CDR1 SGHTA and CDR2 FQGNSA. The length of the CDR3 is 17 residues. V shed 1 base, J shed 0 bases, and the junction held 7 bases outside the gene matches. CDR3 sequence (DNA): TGTGCCAGCAGCTTAGGGTCCCTGCGGGAGGGCTCCTACGAGCAGTACTTC. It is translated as CASSLGSLREGSYEQYF.